This passage covers 20 T cell receptor beta chains from one sample sequenced in a study of cytomegalovirus exposure and HLA in healthy donors (dated by TCRdb to about 2017). Receptors were amplified or captured by the immunoSEQ multiplex PCR assay. The multiplex PCR relied on a mix of 60 forward primers for TCR Vbeta segments and 13 reverse primers for TCR Jbeta segments. TCRdb mirrors the immuneACCESS table, restricted to in-frame sequences. Some clones are absent from its copies; in checked studies, under half trace to an unresolved V gene, and the reason for the others is unknown. The sample table lists about 130,000 clones, 70% to 75% of them with a count of one. Roughly 7% of the sample is in the top ten clones. Sequenced: PBMCs. Source of these receptors: a male donor in good health and CMV-seronegative.

V is TRBV10-1 and J is TRBJ1-5; TRBD1 is a possible D gene (5 bases). Germline CDR1 WNHNN, CDR2 SYGVQD (reference sequence). Trimming took off 5 bases at V and 6 bases at J, with 11 bases between the two ends. The CDR3 spans 13 residues. CDR3 sequence reads: CASSLGGVQPQHF. The CDR3 coding sequence is TGCGCCAGCAGTCTGGGGGGGGTTCAGCCCCAGCATTTT.

This clone was seen once. The chain joins TRBV11-2 to TRBJ2-5, with 9 bases matching TRBD2. Germline V gene data show CDR1 as SGHAT and CDR2 as FQNNGV. Germline trimming cut 0 bases from V and 7 bases from J; bases unmatched to any gene: 3. The CDR3 is 14 residues long. CDR3 amino acids: CASSLEAGGPTQYF. The CDR3 DNA follows: TGTGCCAGCAGCTTAGAGGCGGGAGGGCCGACCCAGTACTTC.

This clone occurred once. This chain joins TRBV5-4 and TRBJ2-5; 7 positions match TRBD2. The CDR3 is 15 amino acids. Trimming cost V 0 bases and J 5 bases; bases outside gene matches: 7. Germline-derived CDR1 and CDR2 are SGHNT and YYREEE (reference sequence). CDR3 residues: CASSLGGLAVETQYF. The CDR3 bases are TGTGCCAGCAGCTTGGGGGGTCTAGCGGTGGAGACCCAGTACTTC.

The genes are TRBV5-6 and TRBJ1-6; unclear D gene. The germline gives CDR1 SGHDT, CDR2 YYEEEE. Trimming took off 3 bases at V and 0 bases at J, with 13 bases between the two ends. CDR3 length: 17 residues. CDR3: CASSYDPRSSYNSPLHF. The CDR3 DNA reads as TGTGCCAGCAGCTACGACCCACGGAGCTCCTATAATTCACCCCTCCACTTT. Using reference TRBV5-6 and TRBJ1-6 for the parts outside the CDR3, the full variable domain is DAGVTQSPTHLIKTRGQQVTLRCSPKSGHDTVSWYQQALGQGPQFIFQYYEEEERQRGNFPDRFSGHQFPNYSSELNVNALLLGDSALYLCASSYDPRSSYNSPLHFGNGTRLTVT.

On this clone itself: Other nucleotide sequences in the sample specify the same CDR3. J is TRBJ2-3 and V is TRBV4-3, with 12 bases matching TRBD2. CDR3 size: 16 residues. J gave up 4 bases and V 0 bases, and 2 bases lay outside the gene matches. Germline V gene sequence: CDR1 LGHNA, CDR2 YSLEER. The CDR3 sequence is CASSQDLAGGPDTQYF. CDR3 DNA sequence: TGCGCCAGCAGCCAAGATCTAGCGGGGGGGCCAGATACGCAGTATTTT.

The rearrangement uses TRBV7-2 and TRBJ1-6; 7 positions agree with TRBD1. There are 17 residues in the CDR3. CDR1 SGHTA and CDR2 FQGNSA come from the germline V gene. Trimming removed 5 bases from V and 0 bases from J; junction bases left unmatched: 7. The CDR3 region has the DNA TGTGCCAGCAGCCCCGGGGCAGGGGGCTCCTATAATTCACCCCTCCACTTT. Its protein product is CASSPGAGGSYNSPLHF.

The chain carries TRBV15 and TRBJ1-4, with a weak D call TRBD1 (5 bases). Germline CDR1 and CDR2: LNHNV and YYDKDF (reference sequence). V shed 3 bases and J shed 6 bases, with 14 bases lying between them. This CDR3 comprises 15 residues. CDR3 sequence (DNA): TGTGCCACCAGCAGGCCACCCGGGACTTATGAAAAACTGTTTTTT. Its translation: CATSRPPGTYEKLFF.

This clone showed up just a few times. V and J are TRBV4-2 and TRBJ2-3; a weak D match, TRBD1 (6 bases). Per the germline V gene, CDR1 is LGHNA and CDR2 is YNFKEQ. V lost 0 bases and J lost 5, with 9 bases in between. This CDR3 spans 14 amino acids. This chain's CDR3 is CASSQDDRQDTQYF. In DNA, the CDR3 is TGTGCCAGCAGCCAAGATGACAGGCAAGATACGCAGTATTTT.

This clone is a singleton in its sample. The V call is TRBV5-1, the J call TRBJ1-3, with no clear D. Per the germline V gene, CDR1 is SGHRS and CDR2 is YFSETQ. The ends were cut back, 0 bases at V and 0 bases at J, with 19 bases in the middle. CDR3 length: 19 amino acids. CDR3 residues: CASSLARLGGSNSGNTIYF. The CDR3 nucleotides read TGCGCCAGCAGCTTGGCTCGTCTCGGAGGGTCGAACTCTGGAAACACCATATATTTT. The full variable domain, in which reference TRBV5-1 and TRBJ1-3 provide the parts outside the CDR3, is KAGVTQTPRYLIKTRGQQVTLSCSPISGHRSVSWYQQTPGQGLQFLFEYFSETQRNKGNFPGRFSGRQFSNSRSEMNVSTLELGDSALYLCASSLARLGGSNSGNTIYFGEGSWLTVV.

This clone has a handful of counts. The chain uses TRBV7-8 and TRBJ2-5; no firm D call. This CDR3 region has 13 residues. The V and J ends lost 1 base and 5 bases respectively, with 8 bases between them. Germline-derived CDR1 and CDR2 are SGHVS and FQNEAQ. CDR3 sequence (DNA): TGTGCCAGCAGCTTAGGCAGCGTGGAGACCCAGTACTTC. This translates into CASSLGSVETQYF.

This clone was counted between two and nine times. V gene TRBV7-9 combines with J gene TRBJ2-1; 10 bases map to TRBD1. Germline-derived CDR1 and CDR2 are SEHNR and FQNEAQ (reference sequence). V shed 4 bases, J shed 9 bases, and the junction held 6 bases outside the gene matches. The CDR3 totals 14 residues. The CDR3 sequence is CASSSPGQGSEQFF. CDR3 in DNA: TGTGCCAGCAGCTCACCGGGACAGGGGAGTGAGCAGTTCTTC. Full variable domain (remainder filled in from reference TRBV7-9 and TRBJ2-1): DTGVSQNPRHKITKRGQNVTFRCDPISEHNRLYWYRQTLGQGPEFLTYFQNEAQLEKSRLLSDRFSAERPKGSFSTLEIQRTEQGDSAMYLCASSSPGQGSEQFFGPGTRLTVL.

The gene calls are TRBV28 and TRBJ2-5, with TRBD1 matching over 10 bases. The J segment lost 5 bases and the V segment lost 6 bases, leaving 9 bases of the junction unmatched. The CDR3 consists of 15 residues. Per germline, CDR1 MDHEN and CDR2 SYDVKM. CDR3 in amino acids: CASSDDRGRRETQYF. The DNA of the CDR3 is TGTGCCAGCAGCGATGACAGGGGGCGCCGGGAGACCCAGTACTTC.

The CDR3 DNA is TGTGCCAGCAGCATCACAGGGGCGGACTACGAGCAGTACTTC. This encodes CASSITGADYEQYF. The J gene is TRBJ2-7, the V gene TRBV9; 7 positions agree with TRBD1. Germline-derived CDR1 and CDR2 are SGDLS and YYNGEE. The CDR3 extends over 14 amino acids. V trimming: 4 bases; J trimming: 3 bases; junction bases outside the gene matches: 7.

This chain links TRBV14 with TRBJ1-1; no clear D gene. Per germline, CDR1 SGHDN and CDR2 FVKESK. The CDR3 spans 15 residues. V lost 0 bases, J lost 0 bases, and 8 bases lay in between. CDR3 sequence (DNA): TGTGCCAGCAGCCAAGACAGTACCTTGAACACTGAAGCTTTCTTT. Protein sequence: CASSQDSTLNTEAFF. Together with reference TRBV14 and TRBJ1-1, the CDR3 gives the full variable domain: EAGVTQFPSHSVIEKGQTVTLRCDPISGHDNLYWYRRVMGKEIKFLLHFVKESKQDESGMPNNRFLAERTGGTYSTLKVQPAELEDSGVYFCASSQDSTLNTEAFFGQGTRLTVV.

The chain employs TRBV5-4 and TRBJ1-1; tentatively, D is TRBD1 (5 bases). The CDR3 is 15 amino acids. Germline values: CDR1 SGHNT, CDR2 YYREEE (reference sequence). V was clipped by 0 bases and J by 3 bases, with 12 bases between them. Here the CDR3 DNA reads TGTGCCAGCAGCTTGGGGGGGGTAATGGACACTGAAGCTTTCTTT. Residues: CASSLGGVMDTEAFF.

The CDR3 nucleotides read TGTGCCAGCAGTGAAGTTGACAGGGTGAATGAAAAACTGTTTTTT. It encodes CASSEVDRVNEKLFF. This sequence joins TRBV2 and TRBJ1-4; 7 bases align to TRBD1. Trimming took 1 base from V and 5 from J; bases not matched to a gene: 4. This CDR3 region has 15 residues. CDR1 SNHLY and CDR2 FYNNEI come from the germline V gene. The variable domain in full, completed from reference TRBV2 and TRBJ1-4, reads EPEVTQTPSHQVTQMGQEVILRCVPISNHLYFYWYRQILGQKVEFLVSFYNNEISEKSEIFDDQFSVERPDGSNFTLKIRSTKLEDSAMYFCASSEVDRVNEKLFFGSGTQLSVL.

This clone was observed a few times. V and J are TRBV6-5 and TRBJ2-7; perhaps TRBD2 as D (6 bases). Per germline, CDR1 MNHEY and CDR2 SVGAGI. V lost 2 bases and J 0 bases, leaving 14 bases between the germline ends. This CDR3 region has 16 residues. Here the CDR3 DNA reads TGTGCCAGCAGTTACAGGGACGCGGGGAACTCCTACGAGCAGTACTTC. This codes for CASSYRDAGNSYEQYF.

The rearrangement uses TRBV9 and TRBJ1-1; D unclear. Germline CDR1 SGDLS, CDR2 YYNGEE. CDR3 length: 14 amino acids. Trimming took 4 bases from V and 4 from J, leaving 14 bases between them. CDR3 DNA sequence: TGTGCCAGCAGCCCGCGGCCGGTGAGCACTGAAGCTTTCTTT. Translation gives CASSPRPVSTEAFF.

The chain has TRBV19 and TRBJ1-5; D may be TRBD1 (5 bases). Germline lookup yields CDR1 LNHDA and CDR2 SQIVND (reference sequence). V was cut by 4 bases and J by 7 bases, with 20 bases left in between. The CDR3 has 16 residues. The CDR3 DNA reads as TGTGCCAGTAGTAGCCGCCGGGGAGGGCGGGGGCAGCCCCAGCATTTT. It specifies CASSSRRGGRGQPQHF.

As DNA, the CDR3 is TGCAGCGTTGAAACGGGTATTTTCACTGAAGCTTTCTTT. Translation: CSVETGIFTEAFF. V is TRBV29-1 and J is TRBJ1-1, with D unresolved. Germline CDR1 SQVTM, CDR2 ANQGSEA. The CDR3 loop spans 13 amino acids. The V and J ends lost 2 bases and 4 bases respectively, with 11 bases between them.